Presented here are 20 T cell receptor beta chains from one specimen sequenced in a study of blood T cell repertoires in COVID-19. Some clones are missing from TCRdb's copy, which holds only in-frame ones; the method was immunoSEQ multiplex PCR. The sample has 90,000 to 110,000 clones, approximately 76% seen once; the top ten hold roughly a fifth. Sequenced: peripheral blood. These receptors originate from a woman in her seventies with acute or convalescent COVID-19.

The chain links TRBV14 to TRBJ2-5, with 7 bases fitting TRBD1. The ends lost 3 bases at V and 2 bases at J; junction bases unmatched: 9. The CDR3 covers 16 residues. The germline CDR1 and CDR2 sequences are SGHDN and FVKESK. CDR3 region: CASSQPTGTAQETQYF. For the CDR3, the DNA is TGTGCCAGCAGCCAGCCCACCGGGACAGCGCAAGAGACCCAGTACTTC.

The chain carries TRBV23-1 and TRBJ1-6; 9 bases fit TRBD1. TRBV23-1 is given ORF status, its function remaining uncertain. V gave up 3 bases and J gave up 9 bases; unmatched junction bases: 15. The CDR3 is made up of 18 amino acids. The CDR3 DNA is TGCGCCAGCAGTCATTACGTTTGGGACAGGGAAGAGAGTTCACCCCTCCACTTT. This codes for CASSHYVWDREESSPLHF.

The gene calls are TRBV11-3 and TRBJ2-2; maybe TRBD1 (5 bases). CDR1 is SGHNT, CDR2 YENEEA, per germline. V dropped 6 bases and J dropped 4 bases, with 6 bases sitting between them. The CDR3 spans 12 residues. DNA for the CDR3: TGTGCCAGCAGAAGGGGCACCGGGGAGCTGTTTTTT. Amino acids: CASRRGTGELFF.

The J gene is TRBJ1-3, the V gene TRBV25-1, with a possible D match to TRBD1 (5 bases). V dropped 0 bases and J dropped 2 bases, with 8 bases sitting between them. The length of the CDR3 is 15 residues. The V gene's germline CDR1 is MGHDK and CDR2 SYGVNS. The CDR3 protein is CASSEYRGPGNTIYF. CDR3 bases: TGTGCCAGCAGTGAATATAGGGGTCCTGGAAACACCATATATTTT.

CDR3 sequence: CAISESMRTGGSDTQYF. DNA for the CDR3: TGTGCCATCAGTGAGTCGATGAGGACAGGGGGTTCAGATACGCAGTATTTT. The chain employs TRBV10-3 and TRBJ2-3; 10 bases agree with TRBD1. CDR3 size: 17 residues. The J segment lost 4 bases and the V segment lost 0 bases, leaving 7 bases of the junction unmatched. Per the germline V gene, CDR1 is ENHRY and CDR2 is SYGVKD.

V usage is TRBV10-3 and J usage is TRBJ1-1, with D perhaps TRBD1 (5 bases). Trimming pared 10 bases from V and 0 bases from J, leaving 12 bases between. CDR1 is ENHRY and CDR2 is SYGVKD in the germline V gene. This CDR3 comprises 13 residues. The CDR3 region has the DNA TGTGCCACCCAAGGGGTAATGAACACTGAAGCTTTCTTT. It specifies CATQGVMNTEAFF.

This rearrangement joins TRBV12-3 or TRBV12-4 to TRBJ1-2; a weak D match, TRBD1 (5 bases). Trimming left V 6 bases short and J 4 bases short, with 9 bases between. The CDR3 consists of 12 residues. The CDR3 sequence is CASRQDRYGYTF. In DNA, the CDR3 is TGTGCCAGCAGACAGGACCGCTATGGCTACACCTTC.

This clone has just a few counts. The rearrangement links TRBV29-1 to TRBJ1-2, with 12 bases that match TRBD1. With 5 bases clipped from V and 6 bases from J, the junction kept 4 bases outside the gene matches. Per the germline V gene, CDR1 is SQVTM and CDR2 is ANQGSEA. This CDR3 has 13 residues. The CDR3 DNA sequence: TGCAGCGTTCCGGGACAGGGGGCACATGGCTACACCTTC. It is translated as CSVPGQGAHGYTF. Full variable domain (remainder filled in from reference TRBV29-1 and TRBJ1-2): SAVISQKPSRDICQRGTSLTIQCQVDSQVTMMFWYRQQPGQSLTLIATANQGSEATYESGFVIDKFPISRPNLTFSTLTVSNMSPEDSSIYLCSVPGQGAHGYTFGSGTRLTVV.

This clone was detected only a few times. In DNA, the CDR3 is TGTGCCAGCAGCTTTACAGGGGGACGCTACGAGCAGTACTTC. It codes for CASSFTGGRYEQYF. V is TRBV5-5 and J is TRBJ2-7; 8 bases agree with TRBD1. J lost 3 bases, V lost 2 bases, and 4 bases had no gene match. This CDR3 contains 14 residues. Looked up from germline, CDR1 is SGHKS and CDR2 is YYEKEE (reference sequence).

This clone appeared a few times. The V gene is TRBV19, the J gene TRBJ1-2; 8 bases line up with TRBD1. Germline CDR1 LNHDA, CDR2 SQIVND (reference sequence). The CDR3 runs 13 residues. The V segment lost 4 bases and the J segment 5 bases; nucleotides outside the gene matches: 3. CDR3 amino acids: CASSSRGPYGYTF. The CDR3, as DNA: TGTGCCAGTAGTAGCAGGGGGCCTTATGGCTACACCTTC.

J is TRBJ1-4 and V is TRBV5-1; 10 positions match TRBD1. J gave up 7 bases and V 1 base, and 7 bases lay outside the gene matches. Germline V gene sequence: CDR1 SGHRS, CDR2 YFSETQ. The CDR3 loop spans 16 amino acids. CDR3 nucleotides: TGCGCCAGCAGCTTGCGGCGGGACAGGGGTGCTGAAAAACTGTTTTTT. Protein: CASSLRRDRGAEKLFF.

This chain connects TRBV5-5 to TRBJ2-3, with 11 nucleotides matching TRBD1. Per germline, CDR1 SGHKS and CDR2 YYEKEE (reference sequence). The CDR3 covers 19 residues. V shed 3 bases, J shed 1 base, and the junction held 13 bases outside the gene matches. The CDR3 nucleotides read TGTGCCAGCAGCTCGGACAGGGGGCGATTATCTCGTGGCACAGATACGCAGTATTTT. As protein: CASSSDRGRLSRGTDTQYF.

This clone was picked up one time. J is TRBJ2-7 and V is TRBV5-6; 7 bases are a match to TRBD1. This CDR3 is built from 15 residues. From germline, CDR1 is SGHDT and CDR2 YYEEEE. The V gene end was trimmed by 0 bases and the J gene end by 5 bases; junction bases not matched to a gene: 8. The CDR3 bases are TGTGCCAGCAGCTTGGGGTGGGGACAGAGGCACGAGCAGTACTTC. Translated: CASSLGWGQRHEQYF.

V gene TRBV28 combines with J gene TRBJ1-2, with 9 bases identical to TRBD1. The CDR3 consists of 15 residues. Per the germline V gene, CDR1 is MDHEN and CDR2 is SYDVKM. The ends lost 5 bases at V and 3 bases at J; junction bases unmatched: 7. The CDR3 reads CASSRPRTGDYGYTF. CDR3 DNA: TGTGCCAGCAGTCGACCCCGGACAGGGGACTATGGCTACACCTTC.

This clone has more than one count but fewer than ten. The chain is built from TRBV7-2 and TRBJ1-5, with a possible D match to TRBD1 (6 bases). Germline V gene data show CDR1 as SGHTA and CDR2 as FQGNSA. Trimming removed 3 bases at V and 3 bases at J, with 9 bases between. The CDR3 contains 14 residues. DNA for the CDR3: TGTGCCAGCAGCTTCCAGGGGAACAATCAGCCCCAGCATTTT. It encodes CASSFQGNNQPQHF.

The chain joins TRBV5-6 to TRBJ2-5; D possibly corresponds to TRBD1 (6 bases). The germline V gene has CDR1 SGHDT and CDR2 YYEEEE. Trimming left V 1 base short and J 2 bases short, with 9 bases between. The CDR3 extends over 14 amino acids. The CDR3 protein is CASSLMDSQETQYF. DNA of the CDR3: TGTGCCAGCAGCTTGATGGACAGTCAAGAGACCCAGTACTTC. The variable domain in full, with the rest retrieved from reference TRBV5-6 and TRBJ2-5, is DAGVTQSPTHLIKTRGQQVTLRCSPKSGHDTVSWYQQALGQGPQFIFQYYEEEERQRGNFPDRFSGHQFPNYSSELNVNALLLGDSALYLCASSLMDSQETQYFGPGTRLLVL.

The genes are TRBV10-3 and TRBJ2-3; 7 nucleotides match TRBD1. The J segment lost 1 base and the V segment lost 6 bases, leaving 7 bases of the junction unmatched. CDR1 and CDR2 from the germline V gene are ENHRY and SYGVKD. This CDR3 is built from 15 residues. The CDR3: CAIRVDRTGTDTQYF. The CDR3 DNA reads as TGTGCCATCAGAGTGGACAGGACGGGCACAGATACGCAGTATTTT.

This chain links TRBV6-4 with TRBJ2-1; D perhaps matches TRBD2 (7 bases). CDR1 is MRHNA, CDR2 SNTAGT, per germline. Deletions cut 1 base from V and 16 bases from J, with 17 bases between. There are 13 residues in the CDR3. The CDR3 spells CASSDLGGAARFF. In nucleotides, the CDR3 is TGTGCCAGCAGTGACTTGGGGGGGGCCGCTCGTTTCTTC.

This clone came up a few times. This chain connects TRBV18 to TRBJ1-1, with TRBD1 matching over 9 bases. Germline V gene sequence: CDR1 KGHSH, CDR2 LQKENI. This CDR3 has 16 amino acids. Germline trimming cut 1 base from V and 3 bases from J; bases unmatched to any gene: 6. The CDR3 loop reads CASSPRTGDADTEAFF. For the CDR3, the DNA is TGTGCCAGCTCACCACGGACAGGGGATGCGGACACTGAAGCTTTCTTT.

Many counts were recorded for this clone. The gene calls are TRBV11-3 and TRBJ1-1; tentative D call: TRBD1 (5 bases). V lost 5 bases and J 4 bases, leaving 11 bases between the germline ends. The CDR3 consists of 13 residues. In germline, CDR1 is SGHNT, CDR2 YENEEA. The CDR3 loop is CASSHRGVTEAFF. CDR3 bases: TGTGCCAGCAGCCACCGGGGGGTCACTGAAGCTTTCTTT.